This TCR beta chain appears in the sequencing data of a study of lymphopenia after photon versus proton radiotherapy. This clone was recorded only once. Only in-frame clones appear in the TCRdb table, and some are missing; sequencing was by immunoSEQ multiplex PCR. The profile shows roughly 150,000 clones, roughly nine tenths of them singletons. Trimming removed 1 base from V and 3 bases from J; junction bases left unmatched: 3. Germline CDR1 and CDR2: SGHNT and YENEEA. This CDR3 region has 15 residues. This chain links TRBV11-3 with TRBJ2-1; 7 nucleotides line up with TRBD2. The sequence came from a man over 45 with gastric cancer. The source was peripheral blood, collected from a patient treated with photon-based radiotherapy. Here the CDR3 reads CASSLGRGSYNEQFF. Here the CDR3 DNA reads TGTGCCAGCAGCTTAGGGCGCGGGAGCTACAATGAGCAGTTCTTC.